The TCR beta chain under discussion was sequenced for a study of blood T cell repertoires in COVID-19. Study-wide context: Whether acute or convalescent, the COVID-19 samples came from the United States, Italy and Spain. The cDNA or gDNA used as material had been derived from T cells, B-cell-depleted T cells, or PBMCs.

J gave up 6 bases and V 8 bases, and 8 bases lay outside the gene matches. Germline V gene sequence: CDR1 LNHDA, CDR2 SQIVND (reference sequence). This CDR3 is built from 13 residues. Clones were sequenced by immunoSEQ multiplex PCR, and TCRdb holds only the in-frame ones, with some missing. The top ten clones hold 6% to 7.5% of a sample with hundreds of thousands of clones, approximately 80% of them seen once. The chain recombines TRBV19 with TRBJ2-5; 8 positions match TRBD1. This receptor was taken from a woman in her forties with acute COVID-19. The material sequenced was PBMCs or T cells enriched from blood (not recorded which). The CDR3 reads CASQQGARQTQYF. The CDR3 DNA reads TGTGCCAGTCAGCAGGGGGCTCGTCAGACCCAGTACTTC.